A single sample gave rise to the 3 T cell receptor beta chains below, sequenced in a study of cytomegalovirus exposure and HLA in healthy donors. PCR used 60 Vbeta primers and 13 Jbeta primers. Method: immunoSEQ multiplex PCR; TCRdb's copy keeps in-frame clones and lacks some. The sample consists of 100,000 or so clones, 76% of them appearing once. Sequenced material: PBMCs. The receptors stem from a young man in good health and CMV-seropositive.

This sequence joins TRBV6-6 and TRBJ2-7; 10 positions match TRBD1. The CDR3 contains 12 residues. Losses at the gene ends were 6 bases for V and 10 bases for J; bases not matched to a gene: 6. Germline CDR1 and CDR2: MNHNY and SVGAGI (reference sequence). In nucleotides, the CDR3 is TGTGCCAGCAGAAGACAGGGGGCGGAACAGTACGTC. Its protein is CASRRQGAEQYV.

V and J are TRBV7-9 and TRBJ2-1, with 9 bases fitting TRBD2. The length of the CDR3 is 19 residues. The ends lost 9 bases at V and 0 bases at J; junction bases unmatched: 18. Germline-derived CDR1 and CDR2 are SEHNR and FQNEAQ (reference sequence). CDR3 sequence: CASNSVARREGRSYNEQFF. The CDR3 coding sequence is TGTGCCAGTAACTCCGTGGCTCGGCGGGAGGGCCGCTCCTACAATGAGCAGTTCTTC.

This chain uses TRBV4-3 with TRBJ1-1; TRBD1 is a possible D gene (6 bases). This CDR3 spans 16 amino acids. The germline V and J ends were trimmed by 1 base and 1 base, with 13 bases remaining between them. Germline V gene sequence: CDR1 LGHNA, CDR2 YSLEER. CDR3 in amino acids: CASSQGRHRENTEAFF. Written as DNA, the CDR3 is TGCGCCAGCAGCCAAGGCAGGCACAGGGAGAACACTGAAGCTTTCTTT.